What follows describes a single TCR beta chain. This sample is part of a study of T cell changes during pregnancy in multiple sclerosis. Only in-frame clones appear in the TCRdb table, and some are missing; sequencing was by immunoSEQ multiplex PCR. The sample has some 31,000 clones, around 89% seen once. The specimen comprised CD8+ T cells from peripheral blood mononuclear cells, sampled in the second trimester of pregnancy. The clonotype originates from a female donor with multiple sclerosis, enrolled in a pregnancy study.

This CDR3 reads CASSPSSYEQYF. DNA for the CDR3: TGTGCCAGCAGCCCGAGCTCCTACGAGCAGTACTTC. The rearrangement links TRBV7-9 to TRBJ2-7; no definite D call. Germline V gene data show CDR1 as SEHNR and CDR2 as FQNEAQ (reference sequence). CDR3 length: 12 amino acids. Trimming took 5 bases from V and 0 from J, leaving 5 bases between them. The full variable domain, its missing parts supplied by reference TRBV7-9 and TRBJ2-7, is DTGVSQNPRHKITKRGQNVTFRCDPISEHNRLYWYRQTLGQGPEFLTYFQNEAQLEKSRLLSDRFSAERPKGSFSTLEIQRTEQGDSAMYLCASSPSSYEQYFGPGTRLTVT.